A selection of T cell receptor beta chains follows, all from one sample in a study of Ad26.COV2.S vaccination and SARS-CoV-2 variants. Clones were read by immunoSEQ multiplex PCR, and TCRdb kept only the in-frame ones, dropping some. The sample carries roughly 410,000 clones, 83% recorded once. Sequenced here: peripheral blood, sampled in a trial of Ad26.COV2.S vaccine versus placebo. Receptors were obtained from a person between 18 and 60 years old who received the Ad26.COV2.S COVID-19 vaccine or a placebo. CDR3s include the opening cysteine and the closing phenylalanine or tryptophan. The D gene is left open where the match is weak. A row's size may be missing; if present it is once, few, many or a size class.

clone size	J gene	D gene	V gene	CDR3 DNA	CDR3 protein
.	TRBJ2-3	.	TRBV18	TGTGCCAGCTCATCGACCAACACAGATACGCAGTATTTT	CASSSTNTDTQYF
.	TRBJ1-3	.	TRBV5-1	TGCGCCAGCACCCCCCGGGGGGCGCCGGGAAACACCATATATTTT	CASTPRGAPGNTIYF
.	TRBJ1-2	.	TRBV11-2	TGTGCCAGCAGCCCCGGGCCTTACGAGGGCTACACCTTC	CASSPGPYEGYTF
.	TRBJ2-2	TRBD2	TRBV6-6	TGTGCCAGCAGTTACGGTCGGGGGGCCGGGGAGCTGTTTTTT	CASSYGRGAGELFF
.	TRBJ2-7	.	TRBV28	TGTGCCAGCAGTTTAAGAGGGGTCGAGCAGTACTTC	CASSLRGVEQYF
.	TRBJ2-7	.	TRBV2	TGTGCCAGCAGGGCGGGAAGGTCGGGCGAGCAGTACTTC	CASRAGRSGEQYF
.	TRBJ1-1	TRBD1	TRBV6-6	TGTGCCAGCATCTCGAAAGGAGGGGGCAGAACTTTCTTT	CASISKGGGRTFF
.	TRBJ2-3	TRBD2	TRBV6-2/TRBV6-3	TGTGCCAGCAGTCCGGGGGGTCTGGTAGATACGCAGTATTTT	CASSPGGLVDTQYF
.	TRBJ1-4	.	TRBV4-3	TGCGCCAGCAGCCGATTACAGGGACCTAATGAAAAACTGTTTTTT	CASSRLQGPNEKLFF
few	TRBJ1-2	.	TRBV12-5	TGTGCTAGTGGCTGGGGCCTTATGTTCACCTTC	CASGWGLMFTF
once	TRBJ1-5	TRBD1	TRBV6-5	TGTGCCAGCAGTACGGACAGGGGGCGGAATCAGCCCCAGCATTTT	CASSTDRGRNQPQHF
.	TRBJ2-3	.	TRBV7-9	TGTGCCAGCAGCTTAGCAGGGGCTAGCACAGATACGCAGTATTTT	CASSLAGASTDTQYF
.	TRBJ2-7	.	TRBV21-1	TGTGCCAGCAGCGAACCCGGGACAGAATCTTACGAGCAGTACTTC	CASSEPGTESYEQYF
.	TRBJ1-2	.	TRBV9	TGTGCCAGCAGCGTAACCCGGGACGTCAGGGGCTACACCTTC	CASSVTRDVRGYTF
.	TRBJ1-1	.	TRBV7-3	TGTGCCAGCAGCGTTGCCGGGGGAACGAACACTGAAGCTTTCTTT	CASSVAGGTNTEAFF
.	TRBJ2-1	.	TRBV30	TGTGCCTGGACCCCACCGGGACTGGAGTACAATGAGCAGTTCTTC	CAWTPPGLEYNEQFF
.	TRBJ2-2	.	TRBV18	TGTGCCAGCTCACTGTTAGAGGGTGACACCGGGGAGCTGTTTTTT	CASSLLEGDTGELFF
.	TRBJ2-2	.	TRBV4-3	TGCGCCAGCAGCCAAGATGCCCAAGGGTTTGTTTTGAACACCGGGGAGCTGTTTTTT	CASSQDAQGFVLNTGELFF
few	TRBJ2-7	TRBD2	TRBV18	TGTGCCAGCTCACGGCTAGCGGACTACCGTTACGAGCAGTACTTC	CASSRLADYRYEQYF
.	TRBJ2-5	TRBD2	TRBV24-1	TGTGCCACCAGTGAAGGGGCAGCGGGGGGACAGGAGACCCAGTACTTC	CATSEGAAGGQETQYF
.	TRBJ1-5	.	TRBV2	TGTGCCAGCAGTGTCGGCAGGTTTAACAATCAGCCCCAGCATTTT	CASSVGRFNNQPQHF
.	TRBJ2-7	.	TRBV11-3	TGTGCCAGCAGCAGAGGCTCGGATTACGAGCAGTACTTC	CASSRGSDYEQYF
once	TRBJ1-2	TRBD1	TRBV4-2	TGTGCCAGCAGCCAAGAGGGCAGGGGGTTGAGGGTGAATGGCTACACCTTC	CASSQEGRGLRVNGYTF
.	TRBJ2-2	.	TRBV5-1	TGCGCCAGCAGCTCCCTACAGCAGGGGCACGGGGAGCTGTTTTTT	CASSSLQQGHGELFF
.	TRBJ1-1	.	TRBV24-1	TGTGCCACCAGGACGGAAATAACAGACACTGAAGCTTTCTTT	CATRTEITDTEAFF
.	TRBJ1-3	TRBD1	TRBV6-5	TGTGCCAGCAGTTCCCCGGGACAGGGTTCTGGAAACACCATATATTTT	CASSSPGQGSGNTIYF
.	TRBJ2-1	.	TRBV4-3	TGCGCCAGCAGCCAAGGGCCGCGTGCTGAGCAGTTCTTC	CASSQGPRAEQFF
.	TRBJ1-1	TRBD1	TRBV11-2	TGTGCCAGCAGCAGGGACAGAACTGAAGCTTTCTTT	CASSRDRTEAFF
.	TRBJ2-7	.	TRBV11-2	TGTGCCAGCAGCTCTATATTCCAAACGGGTAGCTCCTACGAGCAGTACTTC	CASSSIFQTGSSYEQYF
.	TRBJ2-1	.	TRBV14	TGTGCCAGCAGCTTAGACTATACCTACAATGAGCAGTTCTTC	CASSLDYTYNEQFF
few	TRBJ2-7	.	TRBV7-2	TGTGCCAGCAGCTTTGGTCCGTCCGCCGAGCAGTACTTC	CASSFGPSAEQYF